Listed below are T cell receptor beta chains from one sample, sequenced in a study of blood T cell repertoires in COVID-19. The data were produced by immunoSEQ multiplex PCR, yet TCRdb's version contains in-frame clones alone and is incomplete. The sample records under 200,000 clones, roughly 75% being singletons. Sequenced sample: peripheral blood. All receptors come from a man aged 70 or older with active or convalescent COVID-19. The CDR3 runs from the conserved cysteine through the conserved F or W. The D gene is left open where the match is weak. Size values are once, few and many counts, or a class for expanded clones, and some rows have none.

abundance	v_gene	j_gene	d_gene	CDR3nt	CDR3aa
.	TRBV12-3/TRBV12-4	TRBJ1-4	TRBD1	TGTGCCAGCAGAGGACAGGGGAATGAAAAACTGTTTTTT	CASRGQGNEKLFF
.	TRBV19	TRBJ1-1	.	TGTGCCAGTAGTGCCGGACACAATACTAACACTGAAGCTTTCTTT	CASSAGHNTNTEAFF
once	TRBV18	TRBJ1-1	.	TGTGCCAGTAGTCTACAAGAGGTAAACACTGAAGCTTTCTTT	CASSLQEVNTEAFF
few	TRBV11-2	TRBJ2-5	.	TGTGCCAGCAGCTTAGACAGGAGGGAGACCCAGTACTTC	CASSLDRRETQYF
.	TRBV30	TRBJ2-1	TRBD2	TGTGCCTGGAGTGTTGGTAGCGGGGGGGATGAGCAGTTCTTC	CAWSVGSGGDEQFF
few	TRBV28	TRBJ1-5	.	TGTGCCAGCAGGGGGAGGACACCGCACAATCAGCCCCAGCATTTT	CASRGRTPHNQPQHF
.	TRBV28	TRBJ2-5	TRBD2	TGTGCCAGCAGCCCTATGGGGGGGGGAGAGACCCAGTACTTC	CASSPMGGGETQYF
few	TRBV27	TRBJ1-6	.	TGTGCCAGCAGTGGAACAGGAGCGTCCTATAATTCACCCCTCCACTTT	CASSGTGASYNSPLHF
.	TRBV30	TRBJ1-4	.	TGTGCCTGGAGACAGTCTGGTATTGGAAAACTGTTTTTT	CAWRQSGIGKLFF
few	TRBV11-3	TRBJ2-7	.	TGTGCCAGCAGCTATAGTGTAGGGGACGAGCAGTACTTC	CASSYSVGDEQYF
.	TRBV28	TRBJ1-2	.	TGTGCCAGCAGCGGAGGACAGATAATCTTAAATGACTACACCTTC	CASSGGQIILNDYTF
few	TRBV14	TRBJ1-1	TRBD1	TGTGCCAGCAGGTTACAACAGGGGGGAAACACTGAAGCTTTCTTT	CASRLQQGGNTEAFF